This T cell receptor beta chain was identified during a study of blood T cell repertoires in COVID-19. The overall study: Some COVID-19 samples were acute and others convalescent; all came from the United States, Italy and Spain.

Profiled with immunoSEQ multiplex PCR; TCRdb holds only in-frame clones, not every one. Here the sample spans 200,000 to 250,000 clones, about 90% being singletons. CDR3 length: 15 residues. V gave up 5 bases and J gave up 2 bases; unmatched junction bases: 3. Germline CDR1 is LNHDA and CDR2 is SQIVND (reference sequence). This sequence joins TRBV19 and TRBJ2-1; TRBD1 aligns across 10 bases. The origin of this receptor is a man aged 25 to 40 with acute or convalescent COVID-19. The sample taken for sequencing was peripheral blood. CDR3 bases: TGTGCCAGTAGTCATGGACAGGGGGCCTACAATGAGCAGTTCTTC. Translated, it gives CASSHGQGAYNEQFF.